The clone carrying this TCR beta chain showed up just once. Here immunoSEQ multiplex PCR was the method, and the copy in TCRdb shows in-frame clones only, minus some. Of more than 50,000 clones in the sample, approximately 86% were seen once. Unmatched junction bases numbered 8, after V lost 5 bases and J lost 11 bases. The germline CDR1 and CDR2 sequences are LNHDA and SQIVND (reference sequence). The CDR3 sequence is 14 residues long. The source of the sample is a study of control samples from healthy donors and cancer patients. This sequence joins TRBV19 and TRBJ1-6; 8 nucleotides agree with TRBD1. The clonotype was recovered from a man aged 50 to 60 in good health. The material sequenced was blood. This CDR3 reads CASSSGGELPPLHF. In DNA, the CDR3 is TGTGCCAGTAGTTCAGGGGGCGAATTGCCACCCCTCCACTTT.